The clone carrying this T cell receptor (beta chain) was seen a few times. Its antigen is unknown. TCRdb independently ran MiXCR on the 5' RACE reads; one entry per CDR3 protein. The table has about 480,000 distinct CDR3 sequences, roughly 15% seen once. These data are taken from a study of CD8 T cells in ankylosing spondylitis. Trimming removed 5 bases from V and 1 base from J; junction bases left unmatched: 6. The CDR3 has 16 residues. Study outcomes and limitations: For ankylosing spondylitis blood, a TCR beta motif of about eight highly homologous variants appeared characteristic. The study looked at matched synovial fluid samples from ankylosing spondylitis patients. Disease-linked clones were reported to be significantly enriched there. CD8+ cells made up the disease-linked clones, which were relatively rare in peripheral blood.

The sequenced material came from blood, either unsorted or a sorted T cell fraction (not recorded which). The sequence was collected from a male donor with ankylosing spondylitis. The chain uses TRBV12-3 or TRBV12-4 and TRBJ1-1, with 11 bases lining up with TRBD1. The CDR3 sequence: CASSLDRGRWNTEAFF. CDR3 in DNA: TGTGCCAGCAGTCTGGACAGGGGGCGGTGGAACACTGAAGCTTTCTTT.